This T cell receptor (beta chain) was captured in a study of CD8+ T cells in alopecia areata. The treatment: oral pan-JAK inhibitor, 5-10 mg twice daily. Lesional scalp tissue (obtained by punch biopsy) and peripheral blood were collected from alopecia areata patients. This clone has only a few counts. Trimming cost V 7 bases and J 1 base, with 10 bases left between them. This CDR3 is 13 amino acids long. From germline, CDR1 is MNHEY and CDR2 SVGAGI. RNA extraction was followed by reverse transcription into cDNA, which acted as the sequencing template. Generated by immunoSEQ multiplex PCR, the TCRdb table keeps only in-frame clones and is missing some. The table lists about 220,000 clones, about 58% of them singletons, with 1.6% in the top ten.

This clonotype was obtained from a human donor with alopecia areata. The genes are TRBV6-5 and TRBJ1-2; D ambiguous. The input for sequencing was CD4+ T cells sorted from blood, taken at week 4, from a patient treated with tofacitinib. The DNA for the CDR3 is TGTGCCAGCATTTCCAAATTTAACTATGGCTACACCTTC. It is translated as CASISKFNYGYTF.